These 13 T cell receptor beta chains originate from one sample sequenced in a study of early stage breast cancer tumors. The repertoire was sequenced with immunoSEQ multiplex PCR; TCRdb's copy has only in-frame clones and lacks some. Of 35,000 to 45,000 clones in the sample, approximately 69% were seen once. Sequencing was done on a sample of blood. These TCRs come from a person in their sixties with breast cancer.

Of note for this clone: At one boundary the junction diverges from the germline segment, which might be a read error. The chain couples TRBV7-7 to TRBJ2-1; 11 nucleotides align to TRBD1. This CDR3 is built from 15 residues. CDR1 and CDR2 (germline): SSHAT, FNYEAQ (reference sequence). The CDR3 coding sequence is TGTGCTAGCAGCTCGGACAGGGGGCCGCAGAATGAGCAGTTCTTC. Translating it yields CASSSDRGPQNEQFF.

The chain recombines TRBV9 with TRBJ2-7; 10 bases are shared with TRBD1. Trimming at V came to 0 bases and at J to 4 bases, leaving 4 bases not matched to a gene. The CDR3 spans 15 residues. Germline V gene data show CDR1 as SGDLS and CDR2 as YYNGEE. CDR3 DNA sequence: TGTGCCAGCAGCGTAGAGGGGACAGGGGATTACGAGCAGTACTTC. Translation: CASSVEGTGDYEQYF.

This clone was counted a single time. The rearrangement joins TRBV6-5 to TRBJ1-6, with TRBD1 matching over 8 bases. Trimming at V came to 2 bases and at J to 11 bases, leaving 11 bases not matched to a gene. From germline, CDR1 is MNHEY and CDR2 SVGAGI. This CDR3 comprises 16 residues. The CDR3 DNA follows: TGTGCCAGCAGTTACGGGTGGGGGACAGGCTCGACACCCCTCCACTTT. It encodes CASSYGWGTGSTPLHF.

This clone was detected once. The rearrangement links TRBV5-6 to TRBJ1-1, with D unresolved. Trimming took 0 bases from V and 2 from J, leaving 8 bases between them. Germline V CDR1 and CDR2: SGHDT, YYEEEE. There are 14 residues in the CDR3. CDR3 sequence: CASSLGLLNTEAFF. DNA for the CDR3: TGTGCCAGCAGCTTGGGACTACTTAACACTGAAGCTTTCTTT.

The V and J genes are TRBV10-2 and TRBJ2-1; maybe TRBD2 (6 bases). The CDR3 has 11 residues. CDR1 is WSHSY and CDR2 is SAAADI in the germline V gene. The V end lost 6 bases, the J end lost 15 bases, and 15 bases lay between the germline ends. This CDR3 reads CASRRAEGTFF. CDR3 DNA: TGCGCCAGCAGACGAGCGGAGGGGACGTTCTTC.

This clone showed up just once. This chain connects TRBV11-2 to TRBJ1-5, with 9 bases that match TRBD1. The CDR3 extends over 17 amino acids. J lost 9 bases, V lost 1 base, and 13 bases had no gene match. Germline V lookup: CDR1 SGHAT, CDR2 FQNNGV. The CDR3 reads CASSLAGTGRFPWPQHF. For the CDR3, the DNA is TGTGCCAGCAGCTTAGCTGGGACAGGGCGTTTTCCCTGGCCCCAGCATTTT.

This chain links TRBV6-1 with TRBJ2-7, with D tentatively TRBD1 (6 bases). The CDR3 contains 14 residues. Germline V lookup: CDR1 MNHNS, CDR2 SASEGT. V was pared by 4 bases and J by 0 bases, with 10 bases between. CDR3 region: CASSARRGSYEQYF. In nucleotides, the CDR3 is TGTGCCAGCAGTGCCCGCAGGGGCTCCTACGAGCAGTACTTC.

This clone was counted between two and nine times. The V gene is TRBV19, the J gene TRBJ1-5; D is uncertain. CDR1 is LNHDA, CDR2 SQIVND, per germline (reference sequence). This CDR3 spans 14 amino acids. V shed 3 bases and J shed 1 base, with 7 bases lying between them. The CDR3 nucleotides are TGTGCCAGTAGTATGCAGTTCAGCAATCAGCCCCAGCATTTT. It codes for CASSMQFSNQPQHF.

This rearrangement joins TRBV7-2 to TRBJ2-3, with D tentatively TRBD2 (7 bases). Germline V gene data show CDR1 as SGHTA and CDR2 as FQGNSA. This CDR3 is 17 amino acids long. Trimming left V 3 bases short and J 2 bases short, with 18 bases between. In DNA form, the CDR3 reads TGTGCCAGCAGCTTCGTGTCGGGGGGCGGTCCCACAGATACGCAGTATTTT. Protein product: CASSFVSGGGPTDTQYF.

The rearrangement uses TRBV6-4 and TRBJ2-1, with 9 bases aligning to TRBD2. V was clipped by 3 bases and J by 3 bases; unmatched bases: 9. There are 17 residues in the CDR3. Germline values: CDR1 MRHNA, CDR2 SNTAGT. CDR3 bases: TGTGCCAGCAGTGATACTGGGACTAGCCGACGCTACAATGAGCAGTTCTTC. It translates to CASSDTGTSRRYNEQFF.

The chain recombines TRBV4-2 with TRBJ2-1, with 10 bases lining up with TRBD2. The germline gives CDR1 LGHNA, CDR2 YNFKEQ. Trimming took 1 base from V and 2 from J; bases not matched to a gene: 5. The CDR3 is made up of 17 amino acids. In DNA form, the CDR3 reads TGTGCCAGCAGCCAAGCTGGGACTAGCGACCCCTACAATGAGCAGTTCTTC. Its translation: CASSQAGTSDPYNEQFF.

DNA for the CDR3: TGTGCCAGCAGTTCCGGGACTAGCGTAAGGGATGAGCAGTTCTTC. Translated, it gives CASSSGTSVRDEQFF. The chain recombines TRBV9 with TRBJ2-1, with 10 bases aligning to TRBD2. The V gene's germline CDR1 is SGDLS and CDR2 YYNGEE. V was clipped by 5 bases and J by 8 bases; unmatched bases: 10. The CDR3 consists of 15 residues.

This chain links TRBV7-6 with TRBJ1-1; D not resolved. The CDR3 length is 14 residues. Germline lookup yields CDR1 SGHVS and CDR2 FNYEAQ. Trimming took off 5 bases at V and 2 bases at J, with 12 bases between the two ends. The CDR3, as DNA: TGTGCCAGCAGCAAAGGCCCCATTAACACTGAAGCTTTCTTT. Protein sequence: CASSKGPINTEAFF.